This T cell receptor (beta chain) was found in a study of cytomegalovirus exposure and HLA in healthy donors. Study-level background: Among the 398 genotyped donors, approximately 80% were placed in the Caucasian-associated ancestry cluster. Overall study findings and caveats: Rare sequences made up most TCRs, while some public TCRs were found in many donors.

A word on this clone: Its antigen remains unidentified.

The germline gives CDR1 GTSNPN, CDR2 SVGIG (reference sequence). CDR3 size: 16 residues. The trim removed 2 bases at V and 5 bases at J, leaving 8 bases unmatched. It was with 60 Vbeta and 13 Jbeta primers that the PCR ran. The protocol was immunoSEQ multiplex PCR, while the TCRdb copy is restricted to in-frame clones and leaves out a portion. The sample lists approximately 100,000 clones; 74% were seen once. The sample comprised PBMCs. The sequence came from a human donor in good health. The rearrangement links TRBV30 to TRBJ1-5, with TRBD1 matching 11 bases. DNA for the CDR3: TGTGCCTGGAGTAGAAGGGACAGGGGGTCGGATCAGCCCCAGCATTTT. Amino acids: CAWSRRDRGSDQPQHF.